This entry lists 7 T cell receptor beta chains sequenced from one sample in a study of T cell repertoires in cytomegalovirus infection. TCRdb processed the reads anew with MiXCR; each CDR3 protein has one entry. This sample has a few hundred thousand distinct CDR3 sequences; 15% to 20% occur once, and the top ten carry under 9%. Material for sequencing was PBMCs. These receptors all come from a human donor in good health (CMV status not recorded). Some clones in this sample may be carry-over from other donors' samples.

This chain connects TRBV27 to TRBJ1-4, with D unclear. V gave up 5 bases and J gave up 10 bases, with 17 bases separating them. The CDR3 is 14 amino acids. CDR1 and CDR2 (germline): MNHEY, SMNVEV (reference sequence). For the CDR3, the DNA is TGTGCCAGCAGTAATTCCAGGCCGGGAGGAAAACTGTTTTTT. Protein sequence: CASSNSRPGGKLFF. Based on the CDR3 plus reference TRBV27 and TRBJ1-4, the full variable domain is EAQVTQNPRYLITVTGKKLTVTCSQNMNHEYMSWYRQDPGLGLRQIYYSMNVEVTDKGDVPEGYKVSRKEKRNFPLILESPSPNQTSLYFCASSNSRPGGKLFFGSGTQLSVL.

This clonotype was counted ten times or more. The chain uses TRBV7-2 and TRBJ2-7; weak D call: TRBD2 (6 bases). The CDR3 sequence is 13 residues long. The V gene's germline CDR1 is SGHTA and CDR2 FQGNSA. Trimming pared 3 bases from V and 4 bases from J, leaving 10 bases between. DNA of the CDR3: TGTGCCAGCAGCTTTAATGGAGGGTACGAGCAGTACGTC. Amino acids: CASSFNGGYEQYV.

This clonotype occurred a few times. V is TRBV4-2 and J is TRBJ2-1; a weak D match, TRBD1 (6 bases). The CDR3 runs 16 residues. V lost 4 bases to trimming and J lost 0 bases, with 13 bases between them. The germline V gene encodes CDR1 LGHNA and CDR2 YNFKEQ. DNA for the CDR3: TGTGCCAGCAGCCGGGGGCTAATGAGCTCCTACAATGAGCAGTTCTTC. Residues: CASSRGLMSSYNEQFF.

The chain joins TRBV12-3 or TRBV12-4 to TRBJ2-7; D is uncertain. The CDR3 contains 13 residues. The V and J ends lost 4 bases and 0 bases respectively, with 7 bases between them. The CDR3 region is CASSSGVSYEQYF. The CDR3 DNA sequence: TGTGCCAGCAGTTCAGGAGTCTCCTACGAGCAGTACTTC.

The sample holds many counts of this clonotype. The chain combines TRBV7-8 with TRBJ2-2; 8 bases are a match to TRBD2. The CDR3 has 13 amino acids. The germline V gene has CDR1 SGHVS and CDR2 FQNEAQ. V shed 7 bases and J 7 bases; nucleotides not matched to a gene: 5. Here the CDR3 reads CASTRSGNGELFF. The CDR3 nucleotides are TGTGCCAGCACACGTAGCGGGAACGGGGAGCTGTTTTTT.

This clonotype was found once. This chain uses TRBV7-8 with TRBJ1-1; 8 bases fit TRBD1. The CDR3 is 13 residues long. J gave up 11 bases and V 5 bases, and 10 bases lay outside the gene matches. Germline loops: CDR1 SGHVS, CDR2 FQNEAQ. CDR3 amino acids: CASSPSGGLGAFF. The CDR3 coding sequence is TGTGCCAGCAGCCCCTCAGGGGGCCTAGGTGCTTTCTTT.

This clonotype has a count of ten or more. V gene TRBV28 combines with J gene TRBJ2-7; 7 bases map to TRBD1. With 7 bases clipped from V and 7 bases from J, the junction kept 16 bases outside the gene matches. There are 15 residues in the CDR3. The germline V gene has CDR1 MDHEN and CDR2 SYDVKM. DNA for the CDR3: TGTGCCAGCAATTTTAGAGACAGGGCGTCGGGGGAGCAGTACTTC. Translated, it gives CASNFRDRASGEQYF. The full variable domain, completed using reference TRBV28 and TRBJ2-7, is DVKVTQSSRYLVKRTGEKVFLECVQDMDHENMFWYRQDPGLGLRLIYFSYDVKMKEKGDIPEGYSVSREKKERFSLILESASTNQTSMYLCASNFRDRASGEQYFGPGTRLTVT.